One sample yielded the 26 T cell receptor beta chains listed below, sequenced in a study of regulatory dendritic cells for organ transplantation. Clones were sequenced by immunoSEQ multiplex PCR, and TCRdb holds only the in-frame ones, with some missing. The sample lists almost 30,000 clones, around 79% occurring once. The sample was memory CD4+ T cells from blood. Sample subset: CD45RO+ memory T cells. These receptors were collected from a human donor in good health.

The chain employs TRBV28 and TRBJ1-4; D gene ambiguous. The V and J ends lost 5 bases and 5 bases respectively, with 9 bases between them. Per the germline V gene, CDR1 is MDHEN and CDR2 is SYDVKM. This CDR3 has 13 residues. The CDR3 DNA sequence: TGTGCCAGCAGTCTAACCTGGAATGAAAAACTGTTTTTT. It specifies CASSLTWNEKLFF.

The CDR3 sequence: CASSPTANTEAFF. The CDR3 bases are TGTGCCAGCTCACCGACAGCGAACACTGAAGCTTTCTTT. V usage is TRBV18 and J usage is TRBJ1-1, with D possibly matching TRBD1 (5 bases). Germline CDR1 is KGHSH and CDR2 is LQKENI. Trimming shortened V by 3 bases and J by 1 base, and 6 bases separated the two germline ends. The CDR3 is 13 residues long.

V is TRBV29-1 and J is TRBJ2-5; 10 bases map to TRBD1. Germline V gene data show CDR1 as SQVTM and CDR2 as ANQGSEA. The CDR3 spans 13 residues. J lost 4 bases, V lost 7 bases, and 6 bases had no gene match. The CDR3 region is CSADRGRRETQYF. The CDR3 bases are TGCAGCGCCGACAGGGGGCGGCGAGAGACCCAGTACTTC.

The chain couples TRBV20-1 to TRBJ1-1; TRBD1 is a possible D gene (5 bases). V was cut by 6 bases and J by 3 bases, with 5 bases left in between. This CDR3 is 10 amino acids long. The germline CDR1 and CDR2 sequences are DFQATT and SNEGSKA (reference sequence). The CDR3 spells CSARDTEAFF. The DNA of the CDR3 is TGCAGTGCCAGGGACACTGAAGCTTTCTTT.

This clone was found a few times. The rearrangement joins TRBV5-4 to TRBJ1-4; 9 bases align to TRBD1. Germline V gene sequence: CDR1 SGHNT, CDR2 YYREEE (reference sequence). V gave up 4 bases and J gave up 4 bases; unmatched junction bases: 5. This CDR3 spans 15 amino acids. CDR3 loop: CASSKRTGVNEKLFF. CDR3 sequence (DNA): TGTGCCAGCAGCAAACGGACAGGGGTTAATGAAAAACTGTTTTTT.

V is TRBV5-4 and J is TRBJ2-3; 10 bases map to TRBD2. Germline CDR1 SGHNT, CDR2 YYREEE (reference sequence). This CDR3 is built from 16 residues. V was clipped by 1 base and J by 2 bases; unmatched bases: 4. CDR3 DNA sequence: TGTGCCAGCAGCTTGTTACTAGCGGGGTACACAGATACGCAGTATTTT. As protein: CASSLLLAGYTDTQYF.

The chain is built from TRBV4-3 and TRBJ2-1; 10 nucleotides match TRBD1. The CDR3 length is 18 residues. The germline V gene has CDR1 LGHNA and CDR2 YSLEER. V lost 0 bases to trimming and J lost 8 bases; unmatched junction nucleotides: 13. Here the CDR3 DNA reads TGCGCCAGCAGCCAAGATCTCCGGCGGGACAGGGGTCTGGATGAGCAGTTCTTC. Translating it yields CASSQDLRRDRGLDEQFF.

V gene TRBV9 combines with J gene TRBJ2-6; maybe TRBD2 (6 bases). The CDR3 runs 14 residues. The ends were cut back, 3 bases at V and 2 bases at J, with 6 bases in the middle. Germline values: CDR1 SGDLS, CDR2 YYNGEE. The CDR3 DNA reads TGTGCCAGCAGCGGGAGGGCTGGGGCCAACGTCCTGACTTTC. The encoded protein is CASSGRAGANVLTF.

This clone was seen just once. The CDR3 DNA follows: TGCGCCAGCACCCCCAGCGGGGGCACAGATACGCAGTATTTT. The encoded protein is CASTPSGGTDTQYF. The V call is TRBV10-2, the J call TRBJ2-3; TRBD2 matches 7 bases. The CDR3 is made up of 14 amino acids. Unmatched junction bases numbered 5, after V lost 7 bases and J lost 1 base. Germline V lookup: CDR1 WSHSY, CDR2 SAAADI.

In its sample, this clone was seen once. The chain is built from TRBV29-1 and TRBJ1-2; possible D gene TRBD1, 5 bases. The CDR3 consists of 11 residues. The V gene's germline CDR1 is SQVTM and CDR2 ANQGSEA. V was clipped by 4 bases and J by 6 bases, with 9 bases between them. The chain's CDR3 is CSVGGEDGYTF. The DNA of the CDR3 is TGCAGCGTTGGGGGCGAGGATGGCTACACCTTC.

The chain combines TRBV5-1 with TRBJ2-7; 8 bases are shared with TRBD1. The CDR3 totals 15 residues. Germline CDR1 reads SGHRS; CDR2 reads YFSETQ. The trim removed 5 bases at V and 0 bases at J, leaving 7 bases unmatched. Here the CDR3 DNA reads TGCGCCAGCAGGAACTTAGGACAGGGCTCCTACGAGCAGTACTTC. Its protein is CASRNLGQGSYEQYF.

The chain has TRBV11-3 and TRBJ2-3, with D maybe TRBD2 (5 bases). Trimming stripped 3 bases from V and 0 bases from J, with 7 bases between. This CDR3 is 14 amino acids long. Germline V gene data show CDR1 as SGHNT and CDR2 as YENEEA. The CDR3 DNA follows: TGTGCCAGCAGCTTCGGGGAAAGCACAGATACGCAGTATTTT. Amino acid sequence: CASSFGESTDTQYF.

The genes are TRBV9 and TRBJ1-6; 10 positions agree with TRBD1. CDR3 length: 15 amino acids. V was clipped by 0 bases and J by 9 bases; unmatched bases: 3. CDR1 is SGDLS and CDR2 is YYNGEE in the germline V gene. The CDR3 loop is CASSVGQGASSPLHF. Here the CDR3 DNA reads TGTGCCAGCAGCGTAGGACAGGGGGCCTCTTCACCCCTCCACTTT.

CDR3 nucleotide sequence: TGTGCTAGTGGTCCCTTCGCGACAGTGAATGGCTACACCTTC. The encoded protein is CASGPFATVNGYTF. The chain employs TRBV12-5 and TRBJ1-2; D is possibly TRBD1 (5 bases). Germline lookup yields CDR1 LGHNT and CDR2 FRNRAP. V dropped 5 bases and J dropped 6 bases, with 16 bases sitting between them. The CDR3 runs to 14 residues.

The chain carries TRBV5-3 and TRBJ1-4; D is ambiguous. TRBV5-3 is labeled an ORF, and its function is uncertain. V dropped 1 base and J dropped 4 bases, with 11 bases sitting between them. This CDR3 spans 15 amino acids. The CDR3 reads CARSLILRVNEKLFF. The CDR3 coding sequence is TGTGCCAGAAGCTTGATTCTAAGGGTTAATGAAAAACTGTTTTTT.

This rearrangement joins TRBV11-2 to TRBJ1-2; 7 bases are a match to TRBD1. The V gene end was trimmed by 1 base and the J gene end by 6 bases; junction bases not matched to a gene: 5. This CDR3 is built from 14 residues. Looked up from germline, CDR1 is SGHAT and CDR2 is FQNNGV. The CDR3 reads CASSLVQGMDGYTF. The DNA for the CDR3 is TGTGCCAGCAGCTTAGTACAGGGGATGGATGGCTACACCTTC. The full variable domain, rest sourced from reference TRBV11-2 and TRBJ1-2, is EAGVAQSPRYKIIEKRQSVAFWCNPISGHATLYWYQQILGQGPKLLIQFQNNGVVDDSQLPKDRFSAERLKGVDSTLKIQPAKLEDSAVYLCASSLVQGMDGYTFGSGTRLTVV.

There are a few counts of this clone. V and J are TRBV7-2 and TRBJ1-2; tentatively, D is TRBD1 (6 bases). Germline CDR1 reads SGHTA; CDR2 reads FQGNSA. Trimming pared 5 bases from V and 5 bases from J, leaving 15 bases between. The CDR3 covers 14 residues. CDR3 nucleotide sequence: TGTGCCAGCAGCAACCCGGACAGTCGATATGGCTACACCTTC. It codes for CASSNPDSRYGYTF.

V is TRBV6-1 and J is TRBJ2-3; 8 bases agree with TRBD1. The CDR3 runs 16 residues. The ends lost 3 bases at V and 7 bases at J; junction bases unmatched: 12. Germline lookup yields CDR1 MNHNS and CDR2 SASEGT. The CDR3 protein is CASSDVERTGIYTQYF. In DNA form, the CDR3 reads TGTGCCAGCAGTGATGTCGAAAGGACAGGGATATATACGCAGTATTTT.

The V and J genes are TRBV7-3 and TRBJ2-2, with 8 positions matching TRBD2. The CDR3 runs 16 residues. Trimming cost V 2 bases and J 2 bases; bases outside gene matches: 4. Germline assignment: CDR1 SGHTA and CDR2 FQGTGA. In DNA, the CDR3 is TGTGCCAGCAGCTTAGGCGGGAGGTCCAACACCGGGGAGCTGTTTTTT. It translates to CASSLGGRSNTGELFF.

This clone has more than one count but fewer than ten. The chain joins TRBV19 to TRBJ1-1, with D maybe TRBD1 (5 bases). This CDR3 contains 15 residues. The V and J ends lost 9 bases and 3 bases respectively, with 20 bases between them. CDR1 is LNHDA, CDR2 SQIVND, per germline (reference sequence). This CDR3 reads CASRNVGGSDTEAFF. The CDR3 DNA reads as TGTGCCAGCAGAAACGTGGGGGGTTCGGACACTGAAGCTTTCTTT.

The CDR3 loop reads CASSRGGAGIYEQYF. For the CDR3, the DNA is TGTGCCAGCAGTCGGGGGGGAGCGGGGATCTACGAGCAGTACTTC. The chain uses TRBV6-6 and TRBJ2-7, with TRBD2 matching over 8 bases. From germline, CDR1 is MNHNY and CDR2 SVGAGI (reference sequence). The CDR3 runs to 15 residues. V shed 5 bases and J 3 bases; nucleotides not matched to a gene: 9.

The rearrangement uses TRBV5-8 and TRBJ2-7; D is possibly TRBD2 (5 bases). This CDR3 comprises 12 residues. V gave up 1 base and J gave up 7 bases, with 9 bases separating them. From germline, CDR1 is SGHTS and CDR2 YDEGEE. In nucleotides, the CDR3 is TGTGCCAGCAGCTTGTTGCGGGTAGAGCAGTACTTC. The encoded protein is CASSLLRVEQYF.

Regarding this clone: The same CDR3 is also encoded by other DNA sequences in this sample. The chain joins TRBV9 to TRBJ2-1; D is unresolved. There are 13 residues in the CDR3. V was pared by 0 bases and J by 4 bases, with 5 bases between. CDR1 is SGDLS and CDR2 is YYNGEE in the germline V gene. The CDR3 nucleotides read TGTGCCAGCAGCGTAGGACATTACAATGAGCAGTTCTTC. This encodes CASSVGHYNEQFF.

The V call is TRBV7-8, the J call TRBJ2-1; 10 positions match TRBD2. Per the germline V gene, CDR1 is SGHVS and CDR2 is FQNEAQ. J gave up 9 bases and V 1 base, and 6 bases lay outside the gene matches. This CDR3 has 15 residues. Here the CDR3 reads CASSLVQRGGFEQFF. The CDR3 DNA reads TGTGCCAGCAGCTTAGTTCAGCGGGGGGGATTTGAGCAGTTCTTC.

This clone was picked up one time. V gene TRBV7-9 combines with J gene TRBJ1-2; D is possibly TRBD1 (5 bases). The CDR3 runs 13 residues. V lost 3 bases to trimming and J lost 5 bases, with 10 bases between them. Germline V gene data show CDR1 as SEHNR and CDR2 as FQNEAQ (reference sequence). The CDR3 is CASSFRGPYGYTF. The DNA of the CDR3 is TGTGCCAGCAGCTTCCGGGGACCTTATGGCTACACCTTC. Based on the CDR3 plus reference TRBV7-9 and TRBJ1-2, the full variable domain is DTGVSQNPRHKITKRGQNVTFRCDPISEHNRLYWYRQTLGQGPEFLTYFQNEAQLEKSRLLSDRFSAERPKGSFSTLEIQRTEQGDSAMYLCASSFRGPYGYTFGSGTRLTVV.

The chain combines TRBV28 with TRBJ2-7; D remains ambiguous. V was clipped by 2 bases and J by 5 bases, with 7 bases between them. The CDR3 contains 12 residues. Germline CDR1 MDHEN, CDR2 SYDVKM. CDR3 coding DNA: TGTGCCAGCAGTTTAATAGCTAACGAGCAGTACTTC. Protein sequence: CASSLIANEQYF.